The source of this TCR beta chain is a study of Ad26.COV2.S vaccination and SARS-CoV-2 variants. Study-level information: Ad26.COV2.S was injected intramuscularly once or twice, 56 days apart. Study-level findings and limits: Measurement of non-spike TCR breadth gave similar results in vaccine and placebo recipients.

Note on this clone: The antigen is unknown.

Only in-frame clones appear in the TCRdb table, and some are missing; sequencing was by immunoSEQ multiplex PCR. The sample records 350,000 to 500,000 clones, over 75% being singletons. Specified treatment: around 19 received Ad26.COV2.S at low or high dose, single or two shots; 5 received placebo; per-sample allocation not given. Day 63 after the first vaccine or placebo injection was the time point for sampling. The CDR3 is made up of 14 amino acids. CDR1 is MDHEN and CDR2 is SYDVKM in the germline V gene. The V end was cut by 5 bases, the J end by 4 bases, with 15 bases between. J is TRBJ2-7 and V is TRBV28; D possibly corresponds to TRBD1 (6 bases). Material: peripheral blood, obtained in a trial of Ad26.COV2.S vaccine versus placebo. The TCR was taken from a person between 18 and 65 years old who received the Ad26.COV2.S COVID-19 vaccine or a placebo. CDR3 coding DNA: TGTGCCAGCAGTCACCCAGGGGCTGGATACGAGCAGTACTTC. It yields the protein CASSHPGAGYEQYF.